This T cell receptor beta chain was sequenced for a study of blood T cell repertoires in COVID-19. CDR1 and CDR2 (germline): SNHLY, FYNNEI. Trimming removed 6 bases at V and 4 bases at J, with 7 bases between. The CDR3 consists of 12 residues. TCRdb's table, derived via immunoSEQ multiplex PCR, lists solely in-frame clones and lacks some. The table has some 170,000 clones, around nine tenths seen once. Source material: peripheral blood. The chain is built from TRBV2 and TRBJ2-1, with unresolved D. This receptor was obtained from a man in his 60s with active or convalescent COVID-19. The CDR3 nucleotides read TGTGCCAGCAGGCAAGAGTACAATGAGCAGTTCTTC. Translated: CASRQEYNEQFF.